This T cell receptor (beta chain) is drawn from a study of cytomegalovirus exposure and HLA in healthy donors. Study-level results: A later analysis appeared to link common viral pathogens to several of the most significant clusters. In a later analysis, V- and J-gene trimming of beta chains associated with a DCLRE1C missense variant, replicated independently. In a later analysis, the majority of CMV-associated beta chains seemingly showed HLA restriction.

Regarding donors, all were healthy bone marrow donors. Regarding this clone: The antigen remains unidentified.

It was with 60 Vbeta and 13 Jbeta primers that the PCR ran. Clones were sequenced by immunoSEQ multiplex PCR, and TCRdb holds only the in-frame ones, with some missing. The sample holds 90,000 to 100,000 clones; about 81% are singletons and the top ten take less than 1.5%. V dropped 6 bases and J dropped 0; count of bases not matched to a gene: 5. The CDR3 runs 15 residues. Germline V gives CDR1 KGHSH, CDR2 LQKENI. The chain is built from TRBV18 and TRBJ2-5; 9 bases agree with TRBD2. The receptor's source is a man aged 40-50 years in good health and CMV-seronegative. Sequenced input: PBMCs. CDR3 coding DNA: TGTGCCAGCTCCCAGCGGGAGGCGTACCAAGAGACCCAGTACTTC. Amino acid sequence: CASSQREAYQETQYF.